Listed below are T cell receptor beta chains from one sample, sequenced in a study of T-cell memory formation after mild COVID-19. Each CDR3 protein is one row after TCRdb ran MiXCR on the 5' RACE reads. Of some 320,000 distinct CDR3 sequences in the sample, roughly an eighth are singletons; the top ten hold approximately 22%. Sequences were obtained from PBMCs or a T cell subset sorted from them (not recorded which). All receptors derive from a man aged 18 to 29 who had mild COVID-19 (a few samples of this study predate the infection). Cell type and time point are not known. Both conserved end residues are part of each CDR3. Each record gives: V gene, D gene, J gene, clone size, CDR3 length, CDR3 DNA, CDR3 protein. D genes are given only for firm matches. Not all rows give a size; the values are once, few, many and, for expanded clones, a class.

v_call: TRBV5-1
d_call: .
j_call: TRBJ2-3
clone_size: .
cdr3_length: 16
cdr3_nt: TGCGCCAGCAGCCCTGGACTCTTTGGAGGGTCAGATACGCAGTATTTT
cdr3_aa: CASSPGLFGGSDTQYF

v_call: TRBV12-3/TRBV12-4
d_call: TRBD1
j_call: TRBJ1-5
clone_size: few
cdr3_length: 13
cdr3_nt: TGTGCCAGCAACCGGGACAGGGATCAGCCCCAGCATTTT
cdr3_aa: CASNRDRDQPQHF

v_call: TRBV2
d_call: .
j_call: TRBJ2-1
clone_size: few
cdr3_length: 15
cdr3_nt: TGTGCCAGCAGCGTGGACAGAGGAATCTACAATGAGCAGTTCTTC
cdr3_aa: CASSVDRGIYNEQFF

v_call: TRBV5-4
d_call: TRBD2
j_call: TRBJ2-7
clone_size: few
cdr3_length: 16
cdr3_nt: TGTGCCAGCAGCTCCCCGGTAGCGGGGCGCTCCTACGAGCAGTACTTC
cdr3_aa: CASSSPVAGRSYEQYF

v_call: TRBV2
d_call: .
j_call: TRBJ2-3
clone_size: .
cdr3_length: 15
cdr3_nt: TGTGCCAGCAGTGGGGCGACTGGAGGGAGGGATACGCAGTATTTT
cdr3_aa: CASSGATGGRDTQYF

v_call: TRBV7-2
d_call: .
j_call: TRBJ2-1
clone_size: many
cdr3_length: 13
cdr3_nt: TGTGCCAGCAGCGGCCGACAGAATTTGGAGCAGTTCTTC
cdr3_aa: CASSGRQNLEQFF

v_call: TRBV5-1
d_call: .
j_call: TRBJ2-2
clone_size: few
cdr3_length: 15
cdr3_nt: TGCGCCAGCAGCTTGGCCGCCAGATCAACCGGGGAGCTGTTTTTT
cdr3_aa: CASSLAARSTGELFF

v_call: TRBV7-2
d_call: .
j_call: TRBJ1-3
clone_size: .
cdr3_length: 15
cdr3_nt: TGTGCCAGCAGCCCTAGAGGACTTGAAAGAAACACCATATATTTT
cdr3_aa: CASSPRGLERNTIYF

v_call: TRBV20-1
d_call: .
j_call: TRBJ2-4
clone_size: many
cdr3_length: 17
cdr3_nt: TGCAGTGCTAGATCCTCACCTGGGGGCGCGTTACAAAACATTCAGTACTTC
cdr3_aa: CSARSSPGGALQNIQYF

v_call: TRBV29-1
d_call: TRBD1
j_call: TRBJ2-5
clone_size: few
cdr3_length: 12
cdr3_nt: TGCAGCGTTGTAGGGACAGAAGAGACCCAGTACTTC
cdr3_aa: CSVVGTEETQYF

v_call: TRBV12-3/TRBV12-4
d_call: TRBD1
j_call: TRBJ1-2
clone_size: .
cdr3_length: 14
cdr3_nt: TGTGCCAGCAGCACGGACAGGGGGGTTTTTGGCTACACCTTC
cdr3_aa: CASSTDRGVFGYTF

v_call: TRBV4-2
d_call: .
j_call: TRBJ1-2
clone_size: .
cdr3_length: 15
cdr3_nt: TGTGCCAGCAGCCAAGATTGGACAGCGTACTATGGCTACACCTTC
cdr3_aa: CASSQDWTAYYGYTF

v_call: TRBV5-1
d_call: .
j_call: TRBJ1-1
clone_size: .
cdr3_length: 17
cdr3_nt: TGCGCCAGCAGCTTGGATATCATTGGGGGTATGAACACTGAAGCTTTCTTT
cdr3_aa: CASSLDIIGGMNTEAFF

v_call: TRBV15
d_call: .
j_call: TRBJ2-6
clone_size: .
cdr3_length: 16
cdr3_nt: TGTGCCACCAGCAGGGACAGCCCCAGTGGGGCCAACGTCCTGACTTTC
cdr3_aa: CATSRDSPSGANVLTF

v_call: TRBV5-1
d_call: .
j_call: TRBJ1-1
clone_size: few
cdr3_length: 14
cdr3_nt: TGCGCCAGCAGCTTGGCCAGCACACCCACTGAAGCTTTCTTT
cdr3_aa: CASSLASTPTEAFF

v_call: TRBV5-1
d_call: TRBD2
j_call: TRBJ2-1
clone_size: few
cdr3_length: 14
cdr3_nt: TGCGCCAGCAGCTTGCGACTAGCTCCCAATGAGCAGTTCTTC
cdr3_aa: CASSLRLAPNEQFF

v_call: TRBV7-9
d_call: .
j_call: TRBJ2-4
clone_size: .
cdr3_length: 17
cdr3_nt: TGTGCCAGCAGCTGGCCAGTACCGGTTGGGGCCAAAAACATTCAGTACTTC
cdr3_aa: CASSWPVPVGAKNIQYF

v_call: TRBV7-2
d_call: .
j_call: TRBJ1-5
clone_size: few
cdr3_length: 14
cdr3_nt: TGTGCCAGCAGCTCGGGGGGGGCTAATCAGCCCCAGCATTTT
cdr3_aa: CASSSGGANQPQHF

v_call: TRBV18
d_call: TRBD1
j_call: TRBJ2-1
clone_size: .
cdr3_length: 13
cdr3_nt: TGTGCCAGCTCACAGACAGGGGACTGGGAGCAGTTCTTC
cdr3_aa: CASSQTGDWEQFF

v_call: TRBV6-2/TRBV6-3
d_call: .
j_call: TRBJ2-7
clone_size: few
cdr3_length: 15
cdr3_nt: TGTGCCAGCAGTTACCTTGGACCGATTTCCTACGAGCAGTACTTC
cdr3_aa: CASSYLGPISYEQYF

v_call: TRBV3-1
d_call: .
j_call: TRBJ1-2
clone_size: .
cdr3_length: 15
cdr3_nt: TGTGCCAGCAGCCAAGAAACCTACAGTGAAAAAGGCTACACCTTC
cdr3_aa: CASSQETYSEKGYTF

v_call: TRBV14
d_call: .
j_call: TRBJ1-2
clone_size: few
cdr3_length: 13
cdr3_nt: TGTGCCAGCAGCCAAAACGGGGGCCGCGGCTACACCTTC
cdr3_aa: CASSQNGGRGYTF

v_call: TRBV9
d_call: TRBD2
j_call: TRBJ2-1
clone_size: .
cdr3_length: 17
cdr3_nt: TGTGCCAGCAGCCCTATTGACATACTAGCGAATAGGGATGAGCAGTTCTTC
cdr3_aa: CASSPIDILANRDEQFF

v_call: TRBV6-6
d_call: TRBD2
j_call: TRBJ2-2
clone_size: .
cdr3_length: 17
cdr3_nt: TGTGCCAGCAGTTACAATCTAGCGGGGGCCACGCACGGGGAGCTGTTTTTT
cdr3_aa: CASSYNLAGATHGELFF

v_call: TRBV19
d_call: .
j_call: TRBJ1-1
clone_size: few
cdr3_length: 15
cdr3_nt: TGTGCCAGTAGTATCGGGGGAACAGTGAACACTGAAGCTTTCTTT
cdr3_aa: CASSIGGTVNTEAFF

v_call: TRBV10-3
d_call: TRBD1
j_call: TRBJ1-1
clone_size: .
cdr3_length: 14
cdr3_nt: TGTGCCATCAGTGGACAGGGGCTAGTCGCTGAAGCTTTCTTT
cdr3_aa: CAISGQGLVAEAFF

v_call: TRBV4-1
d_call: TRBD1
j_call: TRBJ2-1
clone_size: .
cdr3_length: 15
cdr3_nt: TGCGCCAGCAGCCGAGTAACAGGGGGCCGGAATGAGCAGTTCTTC
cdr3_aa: CASSRVTGGRNEQFF

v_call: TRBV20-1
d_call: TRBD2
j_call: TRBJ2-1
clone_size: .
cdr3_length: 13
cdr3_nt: TGCAGTGCATCGGGACTAGAGTTCAATGAGCAGTTCTTC
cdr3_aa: CSASGLEFNEQFF

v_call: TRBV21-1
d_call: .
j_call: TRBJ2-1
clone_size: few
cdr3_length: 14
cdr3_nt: TGTGCCAGCAGCAATGGAGGGGCCAACAATGAGCAGTTCTTC
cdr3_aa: CASSNGGANNEQFF

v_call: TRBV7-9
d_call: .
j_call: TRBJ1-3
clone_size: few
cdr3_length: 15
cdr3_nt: TGTGCCAGCAGCTTAGGGGGTACGGAGGCCGACACCATATATTTT
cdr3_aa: CASSLGGTEADTIYF

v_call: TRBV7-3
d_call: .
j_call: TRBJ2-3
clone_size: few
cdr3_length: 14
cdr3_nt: TGTGCCAGCAGCTCTCGGGGGATCCCAGATACGCAGTATTTT
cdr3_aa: CASSSRGIPDTQYF

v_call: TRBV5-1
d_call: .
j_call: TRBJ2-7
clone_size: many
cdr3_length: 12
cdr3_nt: TGCGCCAGCAGCTTGGGTCTAGGGGAGCAGTACTTC
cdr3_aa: CASSLGLGEQYF

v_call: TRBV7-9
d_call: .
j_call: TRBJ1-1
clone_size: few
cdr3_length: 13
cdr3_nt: TGTGCCAGCAGCCCGGTCCCGAACACTGAAGCTTTCTTT
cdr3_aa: CASSPVPNTEAFF

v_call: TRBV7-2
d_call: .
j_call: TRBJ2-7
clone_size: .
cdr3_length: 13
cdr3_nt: TGTGCCAGCAGCCCAAGGGATCACTACGAGCAGTACTTC
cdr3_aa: CASSPRDHYEQYF

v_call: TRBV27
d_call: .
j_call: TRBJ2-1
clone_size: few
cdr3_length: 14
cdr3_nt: TGTGCCTCCACCCGGGACTCCTACTACAATGAGCAGTTCTTC
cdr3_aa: CASTRDSYYNEQFF

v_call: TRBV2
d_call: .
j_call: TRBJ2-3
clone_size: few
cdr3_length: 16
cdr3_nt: TGTGCCAGCAGGACCGGAGGAGCGGATTTCACAGATACGCAGTATTTT
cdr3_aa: CASRTGGADFTDTQYF

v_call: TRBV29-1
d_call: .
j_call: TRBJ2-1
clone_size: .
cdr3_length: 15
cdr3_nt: TGCAGCGTTGATCCCCCAACGGAGCCTCACAATGAGCAGTCCTTC
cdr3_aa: CSVDPPTEPHNEQSF

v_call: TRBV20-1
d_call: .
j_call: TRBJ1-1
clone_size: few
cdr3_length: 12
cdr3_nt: TGCAGTGCTAGGCCCGGGAACAATGAAGCTTTCTTT
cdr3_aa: CSARPGNNEAFF

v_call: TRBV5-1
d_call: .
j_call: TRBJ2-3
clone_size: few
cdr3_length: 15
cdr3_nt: TGCGCCAGCAGCGGGATACTAGACAGCACAGATACGCAGTATTTT
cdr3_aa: CASSGILDSTDTQYF

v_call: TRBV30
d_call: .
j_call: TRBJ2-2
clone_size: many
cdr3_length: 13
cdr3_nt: TGTGCCTGGAGTGTAGTAAGCACCGGGGAGCTGTTTTTT
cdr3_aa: CAWSVVSTGELFF

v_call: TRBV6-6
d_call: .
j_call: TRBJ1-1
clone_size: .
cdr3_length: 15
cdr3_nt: TGTGCCAGCAGTTACTCGAGGGGAAGGTCGGGTGAAGCTTTCTTT
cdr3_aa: CASSYSRGRSGEAFF

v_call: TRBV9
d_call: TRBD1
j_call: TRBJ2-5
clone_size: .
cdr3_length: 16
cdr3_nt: TGTGCCAGCAGCCAGACGACAGGGGGCATCACAGAGACCCAGTACTTC
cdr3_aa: CASSQTTGGITETQYF

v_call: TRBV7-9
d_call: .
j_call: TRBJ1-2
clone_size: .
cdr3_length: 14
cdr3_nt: TGTGCCAGCAGCTCCAGGAAAACTAGCTATGGCTACACCTTC
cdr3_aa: CASSSRKTSYGYTF

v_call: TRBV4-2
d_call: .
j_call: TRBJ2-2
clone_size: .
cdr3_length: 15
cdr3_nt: TGTGCCAGCAGCCAAGAGCGGGGTTGGACCGGGGAGCTGTTTTTT
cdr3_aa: CASSQERGWTGELFF